The present entry profiles one T cell receptor beta chain with its context. This clonotype was detected only a few times. The antigen it recognizes is unknown. Base qualities are missing; no much larger clone stands one base away. Library creation used RT-PCR. The run used an Illumina HiSeq 2500. Using fastp trimming at Q25 and MiXCR clonotype assembly, TCRdb reanalyzed the public sequencing data and kept in-frame beta chains. Each record represents a unique CDR3 protein, reported with the most common genes and DNA among its rows. A total of 800,000 to 1,000,000 distinct CDR3 sequences appear in this sample, over 20% of them only once. Of the sample, about a tenth is held by the ten largest clones. The sample originates from a study of response to subunit inactivated influenza vaccine (dated by TCRdb to 2016 to 2019). Background on the whole study: The study used deep quantitative T cell receptor repertoire profiling to track responses to a trivalent subunit inactivated influenza vaccine. Summary of the overall study and its limitations: It was suggested by the authors that each seasonal influenza vaccination may recruit only a limited number of new T cells.

The receptor was isolated from a man in his fifties who received an inactivated influenza vaccine. Donor details come from another sample of the same person, matched by shared clones. Specimen: PBMCs from blood, collected about 5 days after vaccination.

The CDR3 protein is CASSQGRGMFYEQYF. The DNA sequence is TGTGCCAGCAGCCAAGGCAGGGGTATGTTCTACGAGCAGTACTTC. The V gene is TRBV3-1 and the J gene is TRBJ2-7; TRBD1 could be the D gene, as 6 bases match. Taken from cysteine to phenylalanine, the CDR3 has 15 residues. Of the read, only the CDR3 DNA is kept; its 45 bases are in frame from base 1. The CDR1 and CDR2 encoded by the germline V gene (reference sequence) are LGHDT and YNNKEL. Trimming removed 1 base from V and 3 bases from J, leaving 13 bases between the germline ends.